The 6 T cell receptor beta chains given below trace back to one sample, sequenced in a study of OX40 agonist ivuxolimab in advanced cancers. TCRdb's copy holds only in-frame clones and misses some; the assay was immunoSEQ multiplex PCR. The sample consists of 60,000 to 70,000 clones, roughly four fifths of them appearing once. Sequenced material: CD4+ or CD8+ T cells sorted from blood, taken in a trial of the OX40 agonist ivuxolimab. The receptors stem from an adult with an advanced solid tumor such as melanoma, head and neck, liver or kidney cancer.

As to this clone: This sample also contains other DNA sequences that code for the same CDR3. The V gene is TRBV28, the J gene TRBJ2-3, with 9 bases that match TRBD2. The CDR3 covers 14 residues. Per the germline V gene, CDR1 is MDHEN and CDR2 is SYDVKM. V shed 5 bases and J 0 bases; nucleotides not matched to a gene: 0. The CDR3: CASSLAGSTDTQYF. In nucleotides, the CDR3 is TGTGCCAGCAGTCTAGCGGGGAGCACAGATACGCAGTATTTT.

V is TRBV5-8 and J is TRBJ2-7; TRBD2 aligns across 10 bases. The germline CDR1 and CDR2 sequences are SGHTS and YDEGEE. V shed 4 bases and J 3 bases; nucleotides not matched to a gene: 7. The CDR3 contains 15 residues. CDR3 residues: CASSGLAGVLYEQYF. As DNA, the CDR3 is TGTGCCAGCAGCGGTCTAGCGGGAGTTCTCTACGAGCAGTACTTC.

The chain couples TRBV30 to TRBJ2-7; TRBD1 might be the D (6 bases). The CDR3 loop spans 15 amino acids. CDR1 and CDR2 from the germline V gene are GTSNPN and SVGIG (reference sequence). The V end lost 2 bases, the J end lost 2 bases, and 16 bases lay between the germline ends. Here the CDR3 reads CAWSPFTGNTYEQYF. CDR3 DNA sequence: TGTGCCTGGAGTCCTTTTACAGGGAATACCTACGAGCAGTACTTC. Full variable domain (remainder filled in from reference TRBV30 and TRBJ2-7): SQTIHQWPATLVQPVGSPLSLECTVEGTSNPNLYWYRQAAGRGLQLLFYSVGIGQISSEVPQNLSASRPQDRQFILSSKKLLLSDSGFYLCAWSPFTGNTYEQYFGPGTRLTVT.

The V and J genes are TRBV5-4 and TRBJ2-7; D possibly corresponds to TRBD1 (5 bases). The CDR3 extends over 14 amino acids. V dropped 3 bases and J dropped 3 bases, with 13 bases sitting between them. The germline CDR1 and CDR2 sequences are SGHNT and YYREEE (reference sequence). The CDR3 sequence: CASSYAPDNYEQYF. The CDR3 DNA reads TGTGCCAGCAGCTATGCCCCGGACAACTACGAGCAGTACTTC.

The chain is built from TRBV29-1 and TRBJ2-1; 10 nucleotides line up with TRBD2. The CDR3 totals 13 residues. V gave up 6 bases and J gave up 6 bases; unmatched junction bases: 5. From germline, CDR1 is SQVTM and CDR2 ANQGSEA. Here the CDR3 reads CSVGLAGVNEQFF. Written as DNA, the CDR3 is TGCAGCGTCGGTCTAGCGGGAGTCAATGAGCAGTTCTTC.

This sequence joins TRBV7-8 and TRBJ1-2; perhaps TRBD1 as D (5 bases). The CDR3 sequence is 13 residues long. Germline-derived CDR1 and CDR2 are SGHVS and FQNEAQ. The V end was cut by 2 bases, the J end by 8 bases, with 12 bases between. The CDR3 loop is CASSLRDVGGYTF. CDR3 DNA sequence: TGTGCCAGCAGCTTACGGGACGTCGGCGGCTACACCTTC.